One and the same sample provided the 30 T cell receptor beta chains below, sequenced in a study of OX40 agonist ivuxolimab in advanced cancers. TCRdb's table, derived via immunoSEQ multiplex PCR, lists solely in-frame clones and lacks some. The sample consists of about 150,000 clones, about nine tenths of them appearing once. The sample in question was CD4+ or CD8+ T cells sorted from blood, obtained in a trial of the OX40 agonist ivuxolimab. The receptor source for this set is an adult with an advanced solid tumor such as melanoma, head and neck, liver or kidney cancer.

The chain employs TRBV29-1 and TRBJ2-5, with D unresolved. The ends were cut back, 3 bases at V and 7 bases at J, with 12 bases in the middle. The CDR3 extends over 12 amino acids. Per germline, CDR1 SQVTM and CDR2 ANQGSEA. The chain's CDR3 is CSVDRDTGTQYF. The CDR3 nucleotides are TGCAGCGTTGACCGAGACACGGGGACCCAGTACTTC.

The chain recombines TRBV2 with TRBJ1-1; D ambiguous. This CDR3 region has 15 residues. The V gene lost 6 bases and the J gene lost 0 bases, with 14 bases spanning the gap. Per the germline V gene, CDR1 is SNHLY and CDR2 is FYNNEI. For the CDR3, the DNA is TGTGCCAGCAGCGTTTGGGGTGCAATGAACACTGAAGCTTTCTTT. Translation: CASSVWGAMNTEAFF.

This clone was recorded a few times. The chain couples TRBV9 to TRBJ2-1; tentatively, D is TRBD1 (5 bases). CDR3 length equals 12 residues. Germline CDR1 is SGDLS and CDR2 is YYNGEE. The V gene lost 3 bases and the J gene lost 8 bases, with 9 bases spanning the gap. CDR3 bases: TGTGCCAGCAGCGCCCAGGGCGATGAGCAGTTCTTC. As protein: CASSAQGDEQFF.

The chain employs TRBV9 and TRBJ2-7; a weak D match, TRBD2 (5 bases). CDR1 and CDR2 (germline): SGDLS, YYNGEE. The V and J ends lost 7 bases and 6 bases respectively, with 17 bases between them. The CDR3 extends over 13 amino acids. CDR3 coding DNA: TGTGCCAGCGGAGGAGACTCTATCGGCGAGCAGTACTTC. Amino acids: CASGGDSIGEQYF.

The DNA for the CDR3 is TGCGCCAGCAGCTTGGGACAGGGACAGGGGGACACCGGGGAGCTGTTTTTT. It is translated as CASSLGQGQGDTGELFF. This chain links TRBV5-1 with TRBJ2-2; 11 bases fit TRBD1. With V trimmed by 0 bases and J by 3 bases, 4 bases remained unmatched. Germline V gene sequence: CDR1 SGHRS, CDR2 YFSETQ. CDR3 length: 17 residues. Full variable domain (rest looked up from reference TRBV5-1 and TRBJ2-2): KAGVTQTPRYLIKTRGQQVTLSCSPISGHRSVSWYQQTPGQGLQFLFEYFSETQRNKGNFPGRFSGRQFSNSRSEMNVSTLELGDSALYLCASSLGQGQGDTGELFFGEGSRLTVL.

V usage is TRBV10-3 and J usage is TRBJ2-7; D unclear. Trimming shortened V by 4 bases and J by 3 bases, and 4 bases separated the two germline ends. Germline V lookup: CDR1 ENHRY, CDR2 SYGVKD. This CDR3 has 11 amino acids. The CDR3 region has the DNA TGTGCCATCAGTGGGGACTACGAGCAGTACTTC. This codes for CAISGDYEQYF.

This rearrangement joins TRBV18 to TRBJ1-1; D might be TRBD1 (6 bases). The CDR3 totals 14 residues. V gave up 6 bases and J gave up 5 bases, with 16 bases separating them. The V gene's germline CDR1 is KGHSH and CDR2 LQKENI. As DNA, the CDR3 is TGTGCCAGCTCCGGACGGGGGGCGCGGACTGAAGCTTTCTTT. Protein sequence: CASSGRGARTEAFF.

The V gene is TRBV10-3, the J gene TRBJ1-5, with D unclear. CDR1 is ENHRY, CDR2 SYGVKD, per germline. This CDR3 comprises 13 residues. V was cut by 4 bases and J by 5 bases, with 9 bases left in between. For the CDR3, the DNA is TGTGCCATCAGTGGGGGTGTGGATCAGCCCCAGCATTTT. Translated, it gives CAISGGVDQPQHF.

The CDR3 bases are TGCGCCAGCAGCTTGGGGGGAGGGCCTCTTGGCGAGCAGTTCTTC. Amino acid sequence: CASSLGGGPLGEQFF. This chain connects TRBV5-1 to TRBJ2-1; 7 bases align to TRBD2. The CDR3 is made up of 15 amino acids. Unmatched junction bases numbered 10, after V lost 0 bases and J lost 10 bases. The germline V gene encodes CDR1 SGHRS and CDR2 YFSETQ. The full variable domain, completed using reference TRBV5-1 and TRBJ2-1, is KAGVTQTPRYLIKTRGQQVTLSCSPISGHRSVSWYQQTPGQGLQFLFEYFSETQRNKGNFPGRFSGRQFSNSRSEMNVSTLELGDSALYLCASSLGGGPLGEQFFGPGTRLTVL.

This chain connects TRBV28 to TRBJ2-1, with a tentative D call TRBD1 (6 bases). Germline CDR1 and CDR2: MDHEN and SYDVKM. V gave up 3 bases and J gave up 7 bases, with 13 bases separating them. The CDR3 covers 14 residues. In nucleotides, the CDR3 is TGTGCCAGCAGTTTTCCCCAGGGGCGGAATGAGCAGTTCTTC. Amino acid sequence: CASSFPQGRNEQFF. The full variable domain, in which reference TRBV28 and TRBJ2-1 provide the parts outside the CDR3, is DVKVTQSSRYLVKRTGEKVFLECVQDMDHENMFWYRQDPGLGLRLIYFSYDVKMKEKGDIPEGYSVSREKKERFSLILESASTNQTSMYLCASSFPQGRNEQFFGPGTRLTVL.

CDR3 DNA: TGTGCCTGGGGTAGCGGGAGAGGAAACGAGACCCAGTACTTC. Translating gives CAWGSGRGNETQYF. The chain has TRBV30 and TRBJ2-5; TRBD2 aligns across 9 bases. The germline CDR1 and CDR2 sequences are GTSNPN and SVGIG (reference sequence). J gave up 5 bases and V 5 bases, and 9 bases lay outside the gene matches. CDR3 length equals 14 residues.

The CDR3 sequence: CASSLYSGEKLFF. For the CDR3, the DNA is TGTGCCAGCAGCTTGTACAGCGGTGAAAAACTGTTTTTT. The chain uses TRBV5-4 and TRBJ1-4; D not certain. CDR3 length equals 13 residues. Germline V gene sequence: CDR1 SGHNT, CDR2 YYREEE (reference sequence). Trimming stripped 1 base from V and 7 bases from J, with 8 bases between.

There are a few counts of this clone. V usage is TRBV28 and J usage is TRBJ1-5; D is possibly TRBD1 (5 bases). Trimming took off 6 bases at V and 3 bases at J, with 18 bases between the two ends. The CDR3 has 16 amino acids. The germline CDR1 and CDR2 sequences are MDHEN and SYDVKM. In DNA, the CDR3 is TGTGCCAGCAGGTCCTCGGGGGTATCCCCCAATCAGCCCCAGCATTTT. Protein: CASRSSGVSPNQPQHF.

The chain employs TRBV10-2 and TRBJ2-7; 11 positions agree with TRBD2. The J segment lost 7 bases and the V segment lost 4 bases, leaving 12 bases of the junction unmatched. CDR1 is WSHSY, CDR2 SAAADI, per germline. CDR3 length: 16 amino acids. CDR3 nucleotide sequence: TGCGCCAGCAGTGGGGGGGCTAGCGGGAGGATAAGGGAGCAGTACTTC. Translated: CASSGGASGRIREQYF.

This sequence joins TRBV30 and TRBJ2-4; perhaps TRBD1 as D (5 bases). CDR1 is GTSNPN, CDR2 SVGIG, per germline (reference sequence). Trimming took 5 bases from V and 0 from J, leaving 14 bases between them. The CDR3 is 15 amino acids. The CDR3 bases are TGTGCCTGGTCGACAGATTTAAAAGCCAAAAACATTCAGTACTTC. This gives the protein CAWSTDLKAKNIQYF.

The rearrangement links TRBV7-2 to TRBJ2-2; 12 nucleotides agree with TRBD2. The CDR3 runs 17 residues. The ends lost 2 bases at V and 7 bases at J; junction bases unmatched: 8. Germline V gene data show CDR1 as SGHTA and CDR2 as FQGNSA. The CDR3 is CASSLNPLAGGVGELFF. CDR3 coding DNA: TGTGCCAGCAGCTTAAACCCGCTAGCGGGAGGGGTCGGGGAGCTGTTTTTT.

V is TRBV7-9 and J is TRBJ2-3; 12 nucleotides line up with TRBD1. Germline-derived CDR1 and CDR2 are SEHNR and FQNEAQ (reference sequence). V shed 5 bases, J shed 5 bases, and the junction held 5 bases outside the gene matches. CDR3 size: 15 residues. The CDR3 region has the DNA TGTGCCAGCAGCGGGGACAGGGGGCGCGGAGATACGCAGTATTTT. Amino acids: CASSGDRGRGDTQYF.

As DNA, the CDR3 is TGTGCCAGCAGCTCATGGACAGGCTTCTCCTACGAGCAGTACTTC. Encoded protein: CASSSWTGFSYEQYF. The V gene is TRBV14, the J gene TRBJ2-7; 7 bases align to TRBD1. CDR1 SGHDN and CDR2 FVKESK come from the germline V gene. The CDR3 has 15 amino acids. V lost 5 bases to trimming and J lost 0 bases; unmatched junction nucleotides: 7.

Comments on this clone: Different DNA sequences within this sample yield the same CDR3. The gene calls are TRBV7-9 and TRBJ1-4, with TRBD1 matching over 7 bases. The V and J ends lost 6 bases and 7 bases, in that order; junction bases with no gene match: 8. This CDR3 comprises 14 residues. The germline CDR1 and CDR2 sequences are SEHNR and FQNEAQ (reference sequence). DNA of the CDR3: TGTGCCAGCAGTATACAGGGGAGCGGTGAAAAACTGTTTTTT. Residues: CASSIQGSGEKLFF.

The chain carries TRBV19 and TRBJ1-5; maybe TRBD1 (5 bases). The germline V gene has CDR1 LNHDA and CDR2 SQIVND (reference sequence). V was shortened by 5 bases and J by 3 bases, with 20 bases between the two germline ends. This CDR3 has 17 amino acids. The CDR3 bases are TGTGCCAGTAGTCTCTCTGCGGGGGGACGTAACAATCAGCCCCAGCATTTT. Its translation is CASSLSAGGRNNQPQHF.

This clone appeared once. The chain links TRBV4-3 to TRBJ2-1; TRBD1 matches 7 bases. Germline V CDR1 and CDR2: LGHNA, YSLEER. The CDR3 covers 15 residues. J gave up 6 bases and V 1 base, and 6 bases lay outside the gene matches. The CDR3 nucleotides read TGCGCCAGCAGCCAAGTGGGACAGCGAATCAATGAGCAGTTCTTC. Its protein product is CASSQVGQRINEQFF.

This chain connects TRBV18 to TRBJ2-5, with D perhaps matching TRBD1 or TRBD2 (6 bases each). This CDR3 has 13 amino acids. Trimming pared 2 bases from V and 4 bases from J, leaving 8 bases between. The germline V gene has CDR1 KGHSH and CDR2 LQKENI. The CDR3: CASSPGGGETQYF. CDR3 nucleotide sequence: TGTGCCAGCTCACCAGGAGGGGGAGAGACCCAGTACTTC.

V and J are TRBV27 and TRBJ2-3; D gene unclear. V was shortened by 5 bases and J by 2 bases, with 20 bases between the two germline ends. The CDR3 contains 17 residues. The germline V gene encodes CDR1 MNHEY and CDR2 SMNVEV (reference sequence). DNA of the CDR3: TGTGCCAGCAGTATTTTGTCGTTCGACACATACACAGATACGCAGTATTTT. Its translation: CASSILSFDTYTDTQYF.

The chain couples TRBV2 to TRBJ1-4, with 9 bases that match TRBD1. CDR3 length: 16 amino acids. The germline V gene encodes CDR1 SNHLY and CDR2 FYNNEI. J was trimmed by 3 bases and V by 6 bases; bases with no gene match: 8. As DNA, the CDR3 is TGTGCCAGCAGCCGCACAGGGGGCTTAGCTAATGAAAAACTGTTTTTT. It codes for CASSRTGGLANEKLFF.

The rearrangement uses TRBV5-6 and TRBJ1-5; D remains ambiguous. The CDR3 totals 14 residues. The V and J ends lost 0 bases and 1 base respectively, with 5 bases between them. From germline, CDR1 is SGHDT and CDR2 YYEEEE. CDR3 sequence reads: CASSLGWSNQPQHF. CDR3 nucleotides: TGTGCCAGCAGCTTGGGGTGGAGCAATCAGCCCCAGCATTTT.

CDR3 DNA sequence: TGTGCCAGCAGCTTGGATCAGGGAAACACCATATATTTT. It specifies CASSLDQGNTIYF. The J gene is TRBJ1-3, the V gene TRBV5-6; D uncertain. The length of the CDR3 is 13 residues. In germline, CDR1 is SGHDT, CDR2 YYEEEE. V lost 0 bases to trimming and J lost 4 bases, with 5 bases between them.

The gene calls are TRBV28 and TRBJ1-5; D perhaps matches TRBD1 (5 bases). The CDR3 consists of 15 residues. Per germline, CDR1 MDHEN and CDR2 SYDVKM. Trimming left V 2 bases short and J 9 bases short, with 17 bases between. The CDR3 DNA is TGTGCCAGCAGTTTAATCCTGCAGGGCCAGGGGCCCCAGCATTTT. This translates into CASSLILQGQGPQHF.

J is TRBJ1-2 and V is TRBV5-6, with D tentatively TRBD1 (6 bases). The CDR3 has 15 residues. The germline V gene has CDR1 SGHDT and CDR2 YYEEEE. With 1 base removed from V and 8 bases from J, the gap between germline ends came to 18 bases. CDR3 sequence: CASSLTGSDYRGYTF. For the CDR3, the DNA is TGTGCCAGCAGCTTGACAGGGTCCGACTATAGGGGCTACACCTTC. Full variable domain (rest looked up from reference TRBV5-6 and TRBJ1-2): DAGVTQSPTHLIKTRGQQVTLRCSPKSGHDTVSWYQQALGQGPQFIFQYYEEEERQRGNFPDRFSGHQFPNYSSELNVNALLLGDSALYLCASSLTGSDYRGYTFGSGTRLTVV.

This chain links TRBV6-6 with TRBJ1-3, with D maybe TRBD1 (6 bases). CDR3 length: 16 residues. V was clipped by 4 bases and J by 2 bases, with 15 bases between them. Germline CDR1 and CDR2: MNHNY and SVGAGI (reference sequence). This CDR3 reads CASSSTGASTGNTIYF. CDR3 DNA sequence: TGTGCCAGCAGTTCGACAGGAGCCTCAACTGGAAACACCATATATTTT.

The chain recombines TRBV16 with TRBJ2-1, with D maybe TRBD1 (6 bases). This CDR3 has 13 amino acids. Trimming took 0 bases from V and 7 from J, leaving 7 bases between them. Germline CDR1 is KGHSY and CDR2 is FQNENV. CDR3: CASSQSRGNEQFF. In DNA form, the CDR3 reads TGTGCCAGCAGCCAATCAAGGGGGAATGAGCAGTTCTTC.